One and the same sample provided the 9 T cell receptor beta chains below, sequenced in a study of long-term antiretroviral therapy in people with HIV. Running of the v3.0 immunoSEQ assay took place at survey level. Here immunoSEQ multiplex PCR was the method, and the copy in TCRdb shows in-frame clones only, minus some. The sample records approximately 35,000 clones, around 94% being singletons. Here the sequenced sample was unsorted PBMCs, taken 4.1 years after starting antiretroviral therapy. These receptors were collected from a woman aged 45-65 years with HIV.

CDR3 bases: TGCGCCAGCAGTGAGTCCCTAGCGGTCCAAGAGACCCAGTACTTC. Amino acid sequence: CASSESLAVQETQYF. V usage is TRBV10-1 and J usage is TRBJ2-5; 7 nucleotides align to TRBD2. With 0 bases clipped from V and 1 base from J, the junction kept 2 bases outside the gene matches. This CDR3 is 15 amino acids long. Germline CDR1 WNHNN, CDR2 SYGVQD (reference sequence).

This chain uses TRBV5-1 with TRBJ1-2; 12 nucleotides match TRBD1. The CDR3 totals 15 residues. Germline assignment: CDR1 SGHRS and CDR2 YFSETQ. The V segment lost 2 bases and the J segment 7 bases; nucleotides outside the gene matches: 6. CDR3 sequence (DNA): TGCGCCAGCAGCTTATTACCGGGACAGGGGGCTGGCTACACCTTC. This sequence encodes CASSLLPGQGAGYTF. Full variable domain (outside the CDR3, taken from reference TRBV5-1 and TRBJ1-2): KAGVTQTPRYLIKTRGQQVTLSCSPISGHRSVSWYQQTPGQGLQFLFEYFSETQRNKGNFPGRFSGRQFSNSRSEMNVSTLELGDSALYLCASSLLPGQGAGYTFGSGTRLTVV.

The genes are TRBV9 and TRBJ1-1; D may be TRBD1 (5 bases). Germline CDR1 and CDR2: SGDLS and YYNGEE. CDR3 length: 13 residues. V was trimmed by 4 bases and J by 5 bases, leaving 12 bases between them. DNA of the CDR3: TGTGCCAGCAGCCCGACGGGGGGGACTGAAGCTTTCTTT. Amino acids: CASSPTGGTEAFF.

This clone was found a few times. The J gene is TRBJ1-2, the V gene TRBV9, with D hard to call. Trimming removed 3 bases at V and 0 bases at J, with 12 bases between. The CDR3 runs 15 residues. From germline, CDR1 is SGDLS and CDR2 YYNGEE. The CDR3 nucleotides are TGTGCCAGCAGCGCAAGGACGGAAGCTAACTATGGCTACACCTTC. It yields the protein CASSARTEANYGYTF.

The CDR3 sequence: CASSLSRGIQETQYF. In DNA, the CDR3 is TGTGCCAGCAGCTTGAGCCGGGGGATCCAAGAGACCCAGTACTTC. V gene TRBV5-8 combines with J gene TRBJ2-5; maybe TRBD2 (6 bases). V was trimmed by 1 base and J by 1 base, leaving 11 bases between them. The length of the CDR3 is 15 residues. Per the germline V gene, CDR1 is SGHTS and CDR2 is YDEGEE.

The CDR3 loop is CASSPSGRNYGYTF. For the CDR3, the DNA is TGTGCCAGCAGCCCCTCAGGGAGGAACTATGGCTACACCTTC. The chain joins TRBV9 to TRBJ1-2; a possible D gene is TRBD1 (5 bases). Trimming shortened V by 4 bases and J by 2 bases, and 12 bases separated the two germline ends. The CDR3 consists of 14 residues. CDR1 SGDLS and CDR2 YYNGEE come from the germline V gene.

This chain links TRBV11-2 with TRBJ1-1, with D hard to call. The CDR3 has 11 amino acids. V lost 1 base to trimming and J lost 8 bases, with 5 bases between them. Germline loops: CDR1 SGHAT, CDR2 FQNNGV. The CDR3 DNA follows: TGTGCCAGCAGCTTAGGAGGAGAAGCTTTCTTT. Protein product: CASSLGGEAFF.

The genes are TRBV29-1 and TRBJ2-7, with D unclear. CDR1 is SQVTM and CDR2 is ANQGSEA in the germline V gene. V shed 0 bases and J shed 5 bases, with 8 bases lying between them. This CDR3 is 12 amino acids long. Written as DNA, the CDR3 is TGCAGCGTTGAAGAGTCCGATCACGAGCAGTACTTC. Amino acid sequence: CSVEESDHEQYF.

The CDR3 sequence is CASSLQGADTIYF. CDR3 DNA sequence: TGTGCCAGCAGCTTGCAGGGGGCTGACACCATATATTTT. V and J are TRBV5-4 and TRBJ1-3; 8 bases fit TRBD1. CDR1 SGHNT and CDR2 YYREEE come from the germline V gene (reference sequence). Trimming removed 1 base from V and 8 bases from J; junction bases left unmatched: 2. The CDR3 consists of 13 residues.